The 16 T cell receptor beta chains listed next were all sequenced from one sample in a study of OX40 agonist ivuxolimab in advanced cancers. Profiling relied on immunoSEQ multiplex PCR, and the TCRdb table lists in-frame clones only, not all of them. This sample yields around 66,000 clones, of which 91% are seen a single time; approximately 19% belongs to the top ten. The sample here was CD4+ or CD8+ T cells sorted from blood, taken in a trial of the OX40 agonist ivuxolimab. These receptors were taken from an adult with an advanced solid tumor such as melanoma, head and neck, liver or kidney cancer.

In regard to this clone: Since a far larger clone is one base different, this is likely a read error. The V gene is TRBV30, the J gene TRBJ2-7; no clear D. The germline gives CDR1 GTSNPN, CDR2 SVGIG (reference sequence). The CDR3 has 13 residues. CDR3: CAWRDTEYSPLHF. The CDR3 bases are TGTGCCTGGAGAGACACGGAATATTCACCCCTCCACTTC.

V gene TRBV11-3 combines with J gene TRBJ2-1; 7 bases align to TRBD1. The germline CDR1 and CDR2 sequences are SGHNT and YENEEA. After removal of 5 bases from V and 6 bases from J, the junction contained 4 bases not matched to a gene. The CDR3 spans 13 residues. The CDR3 sequence is CASSAGTANEQFF. The CDR3 DNA sequence: TGTGCCAGCAGCGCTGGGACAGCCAATGAGCAGTTCTTC.

V is TRBV4-1 and J is TRBJ1-6; D is unresolved. Per the germline V gene, CDR1 is MGHRA and CDR2 is YSYEKL. This CDR3 contains 15 residues. The ends were cut back, 5 bases at V and 0 bases at J, with 8 bases in the middle. CDR3 DNA sequence: TGCGCCAGCAGCTCGGCCAGCTCCTATAATTCACCCCTCCACTTT. Encoded protein: CASSSASSYNSPLHF.

The V gene is TRBV4-2, the J gene TRBJ2-7; tentative D call: TRBD2 (5 bases). The V gene's germline CDR1 is LGHNA and CDR2 YNFKEQ. V dropped 0 bases and J dropped 3 bases, with 15 bases sitting between them. There are 16 residues in the CDR3. The CDR3 DNA sequence: TGTGCCAGCAGCCAAGATCGACTAATAGGTAACTACGAGCAGTACTTC. Its translation: CASSQDRLIGNYEQYF.

This chain links TRBV5-1 with TRBJ2-7; 7 nucleotides line up with TRBD1. The junction had 3 bases not matched to a gene; V was cut back by 0 bases and J by 0 bases. CDR1 and CDR2 (germline): SGHRS, YFSETQ. The CDR3 is 15 residues long. The CDR3 DNA sequence: TGCGCCAGCAGCTTGGGACAGGGAATCTCCTACGAGCAGTACTTC. This sequence encodes CASSLGQGISYEQYF.

The genes are TRBV7-9 and TRBJ2-1; TRBD2 matches at 10 bases. CDR1 and CDR2 from the germline V gene are SEHNR and FQNEAQ (reference sequence). V lost 5 bases, J lost 9 bases, and 13 bases stayed unmatched. The CDR3 has 16 residues. The chain's CDR3 is CASSPNSPSGGSEQFF. CDR3 bases: TGTGCCAGCAGCCCCAACTCCCCTAGCGGGGGAAGTGAGCAGTTCTTC.

The chain carries TRBV7-8 and TRBJ2-5; a weak D match, TRBD2 (6 bases). This CDR3 is 14 amino acids long. Trimming took 6 bases from V and 11 from J, leaving 22 bases between them. The germline V gene encodes CDR1 SGHVS and CDR2 FQNEAQ. The DNA of the CDR3 is TGTGCCAGCAGTTACCCCGGGACTGAGAGGATTCAGTACTTC. Translated: CASSYPGTERIQYF.

This clone was counted a single time. J is TRBJ2-7 and V is TRBV19; possibly TRBD2 for D (5 bases). Trimming shortened V by 10 bases and J by 5 bases, and 18 bases separated the two germline ends. Germline V lookup: CDR1 LNHDA, CDR2 SQIVND (reference sequence). This CDR3 has 13 amino acids. The CDR3 spells CATAYPGNDEQYF. DNA of the CDR3: TGTGCCACAGCCTATCCGGGGAACGACGAGCAGTACTTC.

This sequence joins TRBV27 and TRBJ1-1; D not resolved. CDR1 and CDR2 (germline): MNHEY, SMNVEV (reference sequence). The V gene lost 2 bases and the J gene lost 1 base, with 8 bases spanning the gap. CDR3 length: 14 amino acids. The CDR3 sequence is CASSLGQPNTEAFF. The CDR3 DNA reads TGTGCCAGCAGTTTAGGGCAGCCGAACACTGAAGCTTTCTTT.

This chain uses TRBV7-9 with TRBJ2-7, with D possibly being TRBD1 or TRBD2 (5 bases each). This CDR3 has 12 amino acids. Trimming cost V 7 bases and J 4 bases, with 11 bases left between them. Germline CDR1 reads SEHNR; CDR2 reads FQNEAQ (reference sequence). CDR3 DNA sequence: TGTGCCAGCACCTCGGGGCTTTACGAGCAGTACTTC. Protein product: CASTSGLYEQYF.

The chain has TRBV6-6 and TRBJ1-3; the D is unclear. Trimming took off 5 bases at V and 0 bases at J, with 8 bases between the two ends. The CDR3 consists of 14 residues. Per the germline V gene, CDR1 is MNHNY and CDR2 is SVGAGI (reference sequence). CDR3 loop: CASSQSRSGNTIYF. DNA for the CDR3: TGTGCCAGCAGTCAGAGCCGCTCTGGAAACACCATATATTTT.

V gene TRBV27 combines with J gene TRBJ1-1; 8 bases fit TRBD1. V was clipped by 5 bases and J by 5 bases; unmatched bases: 7. From germline, CDR1 is MNHEY and CDR2 SMNVEV (reference sequence). The CDR3 is made up of 14 amino acids. The CDR3 spells CASSGETGVTEAFF. The CDR3 coding sequence is TGTGCCAGCAGTGGAGAGACAGGGGTGACTGAAGCTTTCTTT.

The V call is TRBV5-8, the J call TRBJ2-1; 10 bases agree with TRBD2. With 5 bases clipped from V and 7 bases from J, the junction kept 12 bases outside the gene matches. The CDR3 has 16 amino acids. Germline loops: CDR1 SGHTS, CDR2 YDEGEE. CDR3 region: CASRPRLAGGLNEQFF. CDR3 sequence (DNA): TGTGCCAGCAGACCGAGATTAGCGGGGGGCTTGAATGAGCAGTTCTTC. The full variable domain, its missing parts supplied by reference TRBV5-8 and TRBJ2-1, is EAGVTQSPTHLIKTRGQQATLRCSPISGHTSVYWYQQALGLGLQFLLWYDEGEERNRGNFPPRFSGRQFPNYSSELNVNALELEDSALYLCASRPRLAGGLNEQFFGPGTRLTVL.

This chain uses TRBV9 with TRBJ2-1, with TRBD2 identical over 8 bases. Germline-derived CDR1 and CDR2 are SGDLS and YYNGEE. The length of the CDR3 is 16 residues. J was trimmed by 2 bases and V by 0 bases; bases with no gene match: 4. The CDR3 reads CASSVESGGPYNEQFF. The CDR3 region has the DNA TGTGCCAGCAGCGTAGAAAGCGGGGGCCCCTACAATGAGCAGTTCTTC.

The V and J genes are TRBV9 and TRBJ2-3, with TRBD1 identical over 8 bases. Trimming took 4 bases from V and 5 from J; bases not matched to a gene: 6. The CDR3 length is 14 residues. Germline V CDR1 and CDR2: SGDLS, YYNGEE. CDR3 amino acids: CASSTGQGKDTQYF. In DNA, the CDR3 is TGTGCCAGCAGCACCGGACAGGGAAAAGATACGCAGTATTTT.

The rearrangement links TRBV7-6 to TRBJ2-3, with D unclear. V lost 1 base to trimming and J lost 2 bases, with 7 bases between them. This CDR3 region has 14 residues. CDR1 and CDR2 from the germline V gene are SGHVS and FNYEAQ. The CDR3 DNA is TGTGCCAGCAGCTTAGTGGGTATCACAGATACGCAGTATTTT. Protein sequence: CASSLVGITDTQYF.